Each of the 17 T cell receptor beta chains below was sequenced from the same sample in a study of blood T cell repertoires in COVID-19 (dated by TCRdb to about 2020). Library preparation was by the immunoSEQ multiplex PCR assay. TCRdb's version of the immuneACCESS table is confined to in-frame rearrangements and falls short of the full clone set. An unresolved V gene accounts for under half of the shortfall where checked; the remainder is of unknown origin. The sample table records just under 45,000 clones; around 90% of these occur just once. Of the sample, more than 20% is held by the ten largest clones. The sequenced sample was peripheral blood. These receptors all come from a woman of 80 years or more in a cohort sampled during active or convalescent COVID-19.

CDR3 nucleotides: TGTGCCAGCAGCTTGGGGCTAGCGGGTAACAATGAGCAGTTCTTC. Encoded protein: CASSLGLAGNNEQFF. The chain employs TRBV5-8 and TRBJ2-1; 8 nucleotides line up with TRBD2. J was trimmed by 5 bases and V by 0 bases; bases with no gene match: 4. The CDR3 extends over 15 amino acids. CDR1 SGHTS and CDR2 YDEGEE come from the germline V gene.

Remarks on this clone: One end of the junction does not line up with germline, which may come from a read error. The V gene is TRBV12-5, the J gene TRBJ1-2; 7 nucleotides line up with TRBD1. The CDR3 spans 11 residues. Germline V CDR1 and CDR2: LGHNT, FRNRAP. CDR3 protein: CASGLDAGTDF. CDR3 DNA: TGTGCTAGTGGTTTGGATGCCGGGACAGACTTC.

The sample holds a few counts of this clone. The CDR3 nucleotides read TGTGCCAGCAGCCAAGGTCCGTCCACCATATATTTT. It encodes CASSQGPSTIYF. V and J are TRBV3-1 (or the pseudogene TRBV3-2) and TRBJ1-3; D unresolved. The V and J ends lost 1 base and 9 bases respectively, with 7 bases between them. Germline values: CDR1 LGHDT, CDR2 YNNKEL (reference sequence). This CDR3 region has 12 residues.

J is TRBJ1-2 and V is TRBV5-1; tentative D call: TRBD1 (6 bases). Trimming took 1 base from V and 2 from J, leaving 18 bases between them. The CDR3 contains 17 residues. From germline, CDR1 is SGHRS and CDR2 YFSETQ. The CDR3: CASSLPSWGGPNYGYTF. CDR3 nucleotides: TGCGCCAGCAGCTTGCCTTCCTGGGGGGGCCCAAACTATGGCTACACCTTC.

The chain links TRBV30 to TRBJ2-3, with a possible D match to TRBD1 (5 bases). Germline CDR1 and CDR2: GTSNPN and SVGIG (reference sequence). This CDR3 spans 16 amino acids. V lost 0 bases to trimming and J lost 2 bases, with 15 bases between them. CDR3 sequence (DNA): TGTGCCTGGAGTGTAGGCGCGGACACCTTCACAGATACGCAGTATTTT. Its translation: CAWSVGADTFTDTQYF.

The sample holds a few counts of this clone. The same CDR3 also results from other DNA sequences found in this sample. The CDR3 reads CASSLQGNYGYTF. The CDR3 nucleotides read TGTGCCAGCAGTTTGCAGGGTAACTATGGCTACACCTTC. V gene TRBV12-3 or TRBV12-4 combines with J gene TRBJ1-2; perhaps TRBD1 as D (5 bases). The ends were cut back, 3 bases at V and 1 base at J, with 6 bases in the middle. CDR3 length: 13 amino acids.

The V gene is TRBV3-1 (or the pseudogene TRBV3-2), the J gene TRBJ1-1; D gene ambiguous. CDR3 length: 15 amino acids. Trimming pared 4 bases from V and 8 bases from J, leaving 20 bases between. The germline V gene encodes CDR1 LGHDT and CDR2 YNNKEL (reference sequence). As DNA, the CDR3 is TGTGCCAGCAGCCCATTGTCTCGCGGGAATGGAGAAGCTTTCTTT. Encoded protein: CASSPLSRGNGEAFF.

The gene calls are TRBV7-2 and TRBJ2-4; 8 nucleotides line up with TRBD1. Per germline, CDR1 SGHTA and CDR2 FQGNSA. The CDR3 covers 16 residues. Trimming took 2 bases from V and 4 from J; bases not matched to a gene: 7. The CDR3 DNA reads TGTGCCAGCAGCTTATCCCGGAGACAGGGGAAAAACATTCAGTACTTC. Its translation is CASSLSRRQGKNIQYF.

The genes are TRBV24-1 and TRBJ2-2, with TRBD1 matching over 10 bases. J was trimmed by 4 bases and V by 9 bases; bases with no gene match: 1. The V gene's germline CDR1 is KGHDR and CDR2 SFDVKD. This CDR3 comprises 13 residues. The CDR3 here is CATRTGGTGELFF. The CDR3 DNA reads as TGTGCCACCCGGACAGGGGGCACCGGGGAGCTGTTTTTT.

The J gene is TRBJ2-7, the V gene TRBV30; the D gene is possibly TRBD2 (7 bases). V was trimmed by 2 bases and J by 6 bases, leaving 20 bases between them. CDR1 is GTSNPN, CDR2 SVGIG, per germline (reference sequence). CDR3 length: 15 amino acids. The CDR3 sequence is CAWSRQAGAPSEQYF. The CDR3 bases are TGTGCCTGGAGTAGACAGGCGGGAGCCCCCAGCGAGCAGTACTTC. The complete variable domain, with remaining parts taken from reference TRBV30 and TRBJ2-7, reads SQTIHQWPATLVQPVGSPLSLECTVEGTSNPNLYWYRQAAGRGLQLLFYSVGIGQISSEVPQNLSASRPQDRQFILSSKKLLLSDSGFYLCAWSRQAGAPSEQYFGPGTRLTVT.

The CDR3 is CAWSVPDRGTEAFF. CDR3 sequence (DNA): TGTGCCTGGAGTGTACCGGACAGGGGGACTGAAGCTTTCTTT. The genes are TRBV30 and TRBJ1-1; 10 bases map to TRBD1. The CDR3 covers 14 residues. Germline V gene sequence: CDR1 GTSNPN, CDR2 SVGIG (reference sequence). The J segment lost 5 bases and the V segment lost 0 bases, leaving 3 bases of the junction unmatched.

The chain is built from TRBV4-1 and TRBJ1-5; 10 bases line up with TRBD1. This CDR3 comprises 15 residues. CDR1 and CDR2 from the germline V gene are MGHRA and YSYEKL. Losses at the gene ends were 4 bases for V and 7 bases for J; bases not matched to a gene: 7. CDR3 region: CASSRAGQGIQPQHF. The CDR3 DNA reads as TGCGCCAGCAGCCGGGCGGGACAGGGGATCCAGCCCCAGCATTTT.

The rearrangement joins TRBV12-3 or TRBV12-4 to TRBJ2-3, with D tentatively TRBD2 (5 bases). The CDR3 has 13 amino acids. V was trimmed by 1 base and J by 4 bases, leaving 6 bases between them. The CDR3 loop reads CASSLGGPDTQYF. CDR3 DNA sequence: TGTGCCAGCAGTTTAGGAGGGCCAGATACGCAGTATTTT.

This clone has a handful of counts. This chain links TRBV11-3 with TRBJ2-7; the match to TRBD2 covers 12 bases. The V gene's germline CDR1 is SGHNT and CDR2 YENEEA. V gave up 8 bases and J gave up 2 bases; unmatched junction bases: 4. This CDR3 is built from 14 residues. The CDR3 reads CASSRTSGAYEQYF. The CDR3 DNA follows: TGTGCCAGCTCCAGGACTAGCGGGGCCTACGAGCAGTACTTC.

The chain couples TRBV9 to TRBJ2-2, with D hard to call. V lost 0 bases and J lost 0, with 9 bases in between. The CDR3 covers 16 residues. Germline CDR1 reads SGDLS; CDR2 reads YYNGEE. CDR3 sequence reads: CASSVVVDANTGELFF. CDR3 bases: TGTGCCAGCAGCGTAGTAGTAGATGCGAACACCGGGGAGCTGTTTTTT.

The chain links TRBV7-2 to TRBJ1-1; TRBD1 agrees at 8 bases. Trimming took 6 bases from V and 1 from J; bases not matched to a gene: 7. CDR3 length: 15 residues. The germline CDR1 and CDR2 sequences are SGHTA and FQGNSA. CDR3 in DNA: TGTGCCAGCAGTCCCGGACAGGGACGGAACACTGAAGCTTTCTTT. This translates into CASSPGQGRNTEAFF.

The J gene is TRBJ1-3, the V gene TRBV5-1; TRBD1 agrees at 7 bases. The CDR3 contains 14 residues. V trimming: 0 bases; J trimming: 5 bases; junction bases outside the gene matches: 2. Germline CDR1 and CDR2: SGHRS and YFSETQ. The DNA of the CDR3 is TGCGCCAGCAGCTTGGAAGGGGGCAGAAACACCATATATTTT. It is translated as CASSLEGGRNTIYF.